One and the same sample provided the 17 T cell receptor beta chains below, sequenced in a study of T cell repertoires in cytomegalovirus infection. One entry per CDR3 protein, called by TCRdb with MiXCR from the reads. The table records some 46,000 distinct CDR3 sequences, roughly 18% of them present only once. What these receptors recognize is not known. Sequences were derived from CD8+ T cells from cultured PBMCs, sampled from culture after CMV antigen stimulation. The receptors stem from a human donor in good health (CMV status not recorded). Some clones in this sample may be carry-over from other donors' samples.

This clonotype has a count of ten or more. V is TRBV7-3 and J is TRBJ2-3; tentative D call: TRBD2 (6 bases). Between the trimmed V and J ends, which lost 1 base and 6 bases, there was a span of 8 bases. CDR1 and CDR2 (germline): SGHTA, FQGTGA. This CDR3 is 13 amino acids long. In DNA, the CDR3 is TGTGCCAGCAGCTTAAGGAGGGCGGATACGCAGTATTTT. It translates to CASSLRRADTQYF. Full variable domain (outside the CDR3, taken from reference TRBV7-3 and TRBJ2-3): GAGVSQTPSNKVTEKGKYVELRCDPISGHTALYWYRQSLGQGPEFLIYFQGTGAADDSGLPNDRFFAVRPEGSVSTLKIQRTERGDSAVYLCASSLRRADTQYFGPGTRLTVL.

The genes are TRBV11-2 and TRBJ2-1; D is possibly TRBD1 or TRBD2 (7 bases each). V was clipped by 4 bases and J by 0 bases, with 13 bases between them. Germline-derived CDR1 and CDR2 are SGHAT and FQNNGV. The CDR3 spans 16 residues. CDR3 sequence reads: CASSSGGGGSYNEQFF. In DNA, the CDR3 is TGTGCCAGCAGCTCAGGGGGGGGGGGCTCCTACAATGAGCAGTTCTTC.

Only a few counts were recorded for this clonotype. V is TRBV6-1 and J is TRBJ2-6; 7 nucleotides align to TRBD2. Germline V gene lookup returns CDR1 MNHNS and CDR2 SASEGT. This CDR3 is built from 14 residues. V lost 8 bases, J lost 3 bases, and 4 bases stayed unmatched. CDR3 residues: CASGRVGGANVLTF. The CDR3 DNA reads TGTGCCAGCGGGAGGGTTGGTGGGGCCAACGTCCTGACTTTC.

In its sample, this clonotype was seen many times. The chain links TRBV4-2 to TRBJ2-2, with D uncertain. V gave up 3 bases and J gave up 10 bases, with 9 bases separating them. This CDR3 contains 12 residues. Germline V gene sequence: CDR1 LGHNA, CDR2 YNFKEQ. The CDR3 DNA sequence: TGTGCCAGCAGCCAGTTGGGTGAGGAGCTGTTTTTT. Its protein is CASSQLGEELFF.

This clonotype was detected ten times or more. This chain joins TRBV19 and TRBJ1-1; no clear D gene. V was clipped by 4 bases and J by 2 bases, with 11 bases between them. This CDR3 is 14 amino acids long. CDR1 is LNHDA and CDR2 is SQIVND in the germline V gene (reference sequence). The CDR3 DNA follows: TGTGCCAGTAGTACCTCGGGCATTAACACTGAAGCTTTCTTT. This translates into CASSTSGINTEAFF. The full variable domain, in which reference TRBV19 and TRBJ1-1 provide the parts outside the CDR3, is DGGITQSPKYLFRKEGQNVTLSCEQNLNHDAMYWYRQDPGQGLRLIYYSQIVNDFQKGDIAEGYSVSREKKESFPLTVTSAQKNPTAFYLCASSTSGINTEAFFGQGTRLTVV.

This clonotype was recorded at least ten times. V is TRBV11-3 and J is TRBJ2-1; D unresolved. This CDR3 contains 11 residues. Germline assignment: CDR1 SGHNT and CDR2 YENEEA. With 3 bases removed from V and 10 bases from J, the gap between germline ends came to 7 bases. This CDR3 is CASSLIGEQFF. As DNA, the CDR3 is TGTGCCAGCAGCTTGATAGGGGAGCAGTTCTTC.

This clonotype was picked up a small number of times. The chain links TRBV7-9 to TRBJ2-1; 9 bases fit TRBD2. Trimming cost V 4 bases and J 7 bases; bases outside gene matches: 8. CDR3 length equals 15 residues. Germline values: CDR1 SEHNR, CDR2 FQNEAQ (reference sequence). CDR3 amino acids: CASSSPSSGKNEQFF. The DNA for the CDR3 is TGTGCCAGCAGCTCCCCCTCTAGCGGGAAAAATGAGCAGTTCTTC.

Ten or more counts support this clonotype. The rearrangement links TRBV19 to TRBJ1-2; D is unclear. There are 14 residues in the CDR3. Germline CDR1 and CDR2: LNHDA and SQIVND (reference sequence). Trimming left V 7 bases short and J 4 bases short, with 16 bases between. The CDR3 coding sequence is TGTGCCAGTACTGAATCGGAGGGAGGCTATGGCTACACCTTC. Translated: CASTESEGGYGYTF.

This clonotype was seen many times. The chain is built from TRBV7-2 and TRBJ1-1, with D possibly matching TRBD1 (5 bases). The germline gives CDR1 SGHTA, CDR2 FQGNSA. Deletions cut 4 bases from V and 0 bases from J, with 12 bases between. This CDR3 spans 15 amino acids. The CDR3 DNA reads TGTGCCAGCAGCTCCCCAAGGGGACTGAACACTGAAGCTTTCTTT. This sequence encodes CASSSPRGLNTEAFF.

This clonotype was picked up a small number of times. The rearrangement links TRBV4-3 to TRBJ1-1; D not resolved. CDR3 length: 17 amino acids. V lost 0 bases and J lost 0, with 14 bases in between. Germline CDR1 LGHNA, CDR2 YSLEER. CDR3 coding DNA: TGCGCCAGCAGCCAAGATTACCCGCCAGAGGTGAACACTGAAGCTTTCTTT. It translates to CASSQDYPPEVNTEAFF.

V usage is TRBV28 and J usage is TRBJ2-2; D may be TRBD1 (5 bases). Germline loops: CDR1 MDHEN, CDR2 SYDVKM. The length of the CDR3 is 15 residues. Trimming removed 3 bases from V and 4 bases from J, with 12 bases in between. The CDR3 bases are TGTGCCAGCAGTTTCCCGCAGGGTGGCACCGGGGAGCTGTTTTTT. Protein product: CASSFPQGGTGELFF.

V is TRBV2 and J is TRBJ2-1; D is uncertain. V was pared by 2 bases and J by 4 bases, with 15 bases between. CDR1 and CDR2 (germline): SNHLY, FYNNEI. The CDR3 loop spans 16 amino acids. DNA for the CDR3: TGTGCCAGCAGTGAATCTAGGGTCCCCGAATACAATGAGCAGTTCTTC. Its translation is CASSESRVPEYNEQFF.

This clonotype came up a few times. The chain has TRBV25-1 and TRBJ2-7; D possibly corresponds to TRBD1 (6 bases). Looked up from germline, CDR1 is MGHDK and CDR2 is SYGVNS. This CDR3 is 18 amino acids long. The V end was cut by 6 bases, the J end by 2 bases, with 26 bases between. The CDR3 region is CASRASPKYRVRAYEQYF. DNA for the CDR3: TGTGCCAGCAGGGCGTCGCCTAAATACAGGGTCCGAGCCTACGAGCAGTACTTC.

This clonotype was seen ten or more times. This chain connects TRBV5-6 to TRBJ1-1; no firm D call. The germline V gene encodes CDR1 SGHDT and CDR2 YYEEEE. V was pared by 0 bases and J by 0 bases, with 3 bases between. The CDR3 loop spans 13 amino acids. This chain's CDR3 is CASSLDLNTEAFF. In nucleotides, the CDR3 is TGTGCCAGCAGCTTGGACCTGAACACTGAAGCTTTCTTT.

This clonotype was seen only a few times. This chain connects TRBV12-3 or TRBV12-4 to TRBJ1-3; the D is unclear. CDR3 size: 11 residues. The V gene lost 6 bases and the J gene lost 12 bases, with 12 bases spanning the gap. The CDR3 sequence is CASRAGKGIYF. The CDR3 nucleotides are TGTGCCAGCAGGGCCGGGAAGGGCATATATTTT.

The chain joins TRBV5-5 to TRBJ2-5; the D call may be TRBD1 or TRBD2 (6 bases each). The CDR3 runs 17 residues. V gave up 4 bases and J gave up 0 bases, with 19 bases separating them. The germline CDR1 and CDR2 sequences are SGHKS and YYEKEE (reference sequence). In DNA form, the CDR3 reads TGTGCCAGCAGCCCCGTTTTAGGGGGGTCGTACCAAGAGACCCAGTACTTC. Translated, it gives CASSPVLGGSYQETQYF. Combining the CDR3 with reference TRBV5-5 and TRBJ2-5 gives the whole variable domain DAGVTQSPTHLIKTRGQQVTLRCSPISGHKSVSWYQQVLGQGPQFIFQYYEKEERGRGNFPDRFSARQFPNYSSELNVNALLLGDSALYLCASSPVLGGSYQETQYFGPGTRLLVL.

This chain uses TRBV3-1 with TRBJ1-2; 7 bases fit TRBD1. The CDR3 contains 15 residues. CDR1 is LGHDT and CDR2 is YNNKEL in the germline V gene (reference sequence). The V segment lost 5 bases and the J segment 5 bases; nucleotides outside the gene matches: 11. CDR3 loop: CASSSQGDPIYGYTF. In nucleotides, the CDR3 is TGTGCCAGCAGCTCCCAGGGGGACCCAATATATGGCTACACCTTC.